This TCR beta chain was profiled in a study of CD8+ T cells in alopecia areata. General study findings and limits: Lesional tissue from the scalp (especially in alopecia totalis/universalis) showed higher clonality than normal scalp. The study also sequences resident alphabeta T cells of normal skin in scalp samples.

Sorted out of PBMCs were CD4+ T cells and CD8+ T cells. V lost 3 bases and J 6 bases, leaving 8 bases between the germline ends. The CDR3 extends over 11 amino acids. Germline CDR1 SQVTM, CDR2 ANQGSEA. Concerning this clone itself: Its antigen is still unknown.

RNA, once extracted, was reverse transcribed into cDNA for use as the sequencing template. Using immunoSEQ multiplex PCR, the repertoire was profiled, and TCRdb retains in-frame clones only, with some absent. The sample contains 98,000 or so clones, 45% to 70% of which appear only once. This receptor was identified in a human donor in good health. Material: CD8+ T cells sorted from blood. The chain combines TRBV29-1 with TRBJ1-2; D unresolved. The DNA for the CDR3 is TGCAGCGTTGAGGCAGAAAATGGCTACACCTTC. Encoded protein: CSVEAENGYTF.